This T cell receptor beta chain derives from a study of siplizumab effects on memory and regulatory T cells. Libraries were prepared by immunoSEQ multiplex PCR; TCRdb keeps only in-frame clonotypes and omits some of them. The sample has tens of thousands of clones; around 97% are singletons. Germline loops: CDR1 SQVTM, CDR2 ANQGSEA. The CDR3 has 11 residues. The V and J ends lost 8 bases and 6 bases respectively, with 10 bases between them. The receptor was isolated from a human donor in good health. The chain recombines TRBV29-1 with TRBJ2-2; D is unclear. The specimen sequenced was naive CD8+ T cells sorted from blood. The CDR3 protein is CSFRVSGELFF. CDR3 sequence (DNA): TGCAGCTTTCGGGTTTCCGGGGAGCTGTTTTTT.